Below are 4 T cell receptor beta chains sequenced from a single sample in a study of T cell responses to AZD1222 COVID-19 vaccine. Sequenced by immunoSEQ multiplex PCR; TCRdb stores in-frame clones only, minus some. The data show approximately 140,000 clones, around nine tenths seen once. Sequenced material: peripheral blood, taken on day 0 of AZD1222 vaccination. The receptors were sampled from an adult in good health.

The V and J genes are TRBV11-3 and TRBJ2-2; D perhaps matches TRBD2 (6 bases). The CDR3 sequence is 15 residues long. Per the germline V gene, CDR1 is SGHNT and CDR2 is YENEEA. V was shortened by 5 bases and J by 4 bases, with 14 bases between the two germline ends. The CDR3 bases are TGTGCCAGCAGCCCCGCGGGGACCGGCACCGGGGAGCTGTTTTTT. Translated, it gives CASSPAGTGTGELFF.

The chain combines TRBV7-8 with TRBJ2-7; D gene uncertain. This CDR3 comprises 15 residues. CDR1 is SGHVS, CDR2 FQNEAQ, per germline. V was trimmed by 3 bases and J by 0 bases, leaving 12 bases between them. The CDR3 nucleotides read TGTGCCAGCAGCTTGACACCGACTCGCTCCTACGAGCAGTACTTC. As protein: CASSLTPTRSYEQYF.

V usage is TRBV20-1 and J usage is TRBJ1-1; D not certain. With 3 bases removed from V and 1 base from J, the gap between germline ends came to 9 bases. Germline V gene lookup returns CDR1 DFQATT and CDR2 SNEGSKA (reference sequence). This CDR3 has 13 amino acids. CDR3: CSASRSANTEAFF. CDR3 DNA: TGCAGTGCTAGTCGGTCGGCGAACACTGAAGCTTTCTTT.

J is TRBJ2-2 and V is TRBV5-6; D remains unclear. V was shortened by 2 bases and J by 5 bases, with 4 bases between the two germline ends. Per the germline V gene, CDR1 is SGHDT and CDR2 is YYEEEE. This CDR3 is built from 12 residues. The CDR3 nucleotides are TGTGCCAGCAGCTTCGGAACCGGGGAGCTGTTTTTT. It translates to CASSFGTGELFF.